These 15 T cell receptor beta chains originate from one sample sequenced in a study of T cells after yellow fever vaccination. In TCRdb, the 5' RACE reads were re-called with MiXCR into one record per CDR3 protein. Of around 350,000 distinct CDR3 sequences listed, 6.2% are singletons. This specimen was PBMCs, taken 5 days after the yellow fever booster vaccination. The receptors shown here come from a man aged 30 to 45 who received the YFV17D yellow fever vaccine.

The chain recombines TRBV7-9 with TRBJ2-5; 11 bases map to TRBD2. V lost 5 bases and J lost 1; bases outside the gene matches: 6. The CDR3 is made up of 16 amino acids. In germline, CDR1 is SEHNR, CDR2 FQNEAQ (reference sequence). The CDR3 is CASSPAGTSGQETQYF. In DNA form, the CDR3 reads TGTGCCAGCAGCCCGGCGGGGACTAGCGGCCAAGAGACCCAGTACTTC.

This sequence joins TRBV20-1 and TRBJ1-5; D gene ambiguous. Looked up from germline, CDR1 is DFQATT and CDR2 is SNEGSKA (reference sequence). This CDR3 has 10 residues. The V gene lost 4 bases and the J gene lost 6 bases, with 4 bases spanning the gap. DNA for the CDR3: TGCAGTGCTAATGTTCAGCCCCAGCATTTT. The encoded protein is CSANVQPQHF.

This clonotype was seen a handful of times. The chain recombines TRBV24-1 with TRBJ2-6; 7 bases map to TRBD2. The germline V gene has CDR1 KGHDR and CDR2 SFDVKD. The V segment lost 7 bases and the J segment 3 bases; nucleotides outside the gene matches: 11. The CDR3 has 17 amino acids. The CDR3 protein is CATRSVGGPDGANVLTF. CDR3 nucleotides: TGTGCCACCAGATCGGTGGGAGGGCCAGATGGGGCCAACGTCCTGACTTTC.

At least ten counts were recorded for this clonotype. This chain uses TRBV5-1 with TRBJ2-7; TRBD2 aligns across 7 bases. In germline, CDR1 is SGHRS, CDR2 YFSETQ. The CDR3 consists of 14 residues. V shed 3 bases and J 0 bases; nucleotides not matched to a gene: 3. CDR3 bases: TGCGCCAGCAGCTCAGCGGGGAGCTCCTACGAGCAGTACTTC. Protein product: CASSSAGSSYEQYF.

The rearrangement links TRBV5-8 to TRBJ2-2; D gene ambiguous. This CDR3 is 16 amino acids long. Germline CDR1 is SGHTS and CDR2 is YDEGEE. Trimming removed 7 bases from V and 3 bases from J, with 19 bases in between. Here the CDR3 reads CASGPARARYTGELFF. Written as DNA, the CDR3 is TGTGCCAGCGGCCCCGCACGGGCGAGGTACACCGGGGAGCTGTTTTTT. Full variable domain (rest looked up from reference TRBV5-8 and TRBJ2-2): EAGVTQSPTHLIKTRGQQATLRCSPISGHTSVYWYQQALGLGLQFLLWYDEGEERNRGNFPPRFSGRQFPNYSSELNVNALELEDSALYLCASGPARARYTGELFFGEGSRLTVL.

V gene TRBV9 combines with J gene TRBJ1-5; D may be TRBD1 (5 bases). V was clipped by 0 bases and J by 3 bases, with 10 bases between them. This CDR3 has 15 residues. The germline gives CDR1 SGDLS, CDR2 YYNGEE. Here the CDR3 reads CASSVGAGYNQPQHF. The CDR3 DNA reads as TGTGCCAGCAGCGTAGGGGCAGGGTACAATCAGCCCCAGCATTTT.

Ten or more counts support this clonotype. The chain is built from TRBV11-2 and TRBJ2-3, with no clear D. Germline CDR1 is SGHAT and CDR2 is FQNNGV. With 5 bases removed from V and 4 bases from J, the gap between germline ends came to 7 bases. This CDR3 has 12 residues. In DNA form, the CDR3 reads TGTGCCAGCAGCCCACAGCCAGATACGCAGTATTTT. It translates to CASSPQPDTQYF. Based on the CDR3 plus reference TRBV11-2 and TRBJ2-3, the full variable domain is EAGVAQSPRYKIIEKRQSVAFWCNPISGHATLYWYQQILGQGPKLLIQFQNNGVVDDSQLPKDRFSAERLKGVDSTLKIQPAKLEDSAVYLCASSPQPDTQYFGPGTRLTVL.

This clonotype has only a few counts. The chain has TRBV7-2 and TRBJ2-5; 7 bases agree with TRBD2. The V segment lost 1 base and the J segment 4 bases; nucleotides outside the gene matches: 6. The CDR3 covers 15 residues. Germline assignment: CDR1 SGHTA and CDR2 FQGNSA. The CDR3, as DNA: TGTGCCAGCAGCTTAGAACGCCTAGCGGTAGAGACCCAGTACTTC. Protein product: CASSLERLAVETQYF.

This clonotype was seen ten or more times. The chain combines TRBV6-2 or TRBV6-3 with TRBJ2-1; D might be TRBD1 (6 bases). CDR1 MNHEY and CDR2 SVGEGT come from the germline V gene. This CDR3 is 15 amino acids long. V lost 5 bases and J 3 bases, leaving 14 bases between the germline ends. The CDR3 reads CASSRRGSGYNEQFF. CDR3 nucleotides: TGTGCCAGCAGTCGCAGGGGATCGGGCTACAATGAGCAGTTCTTC.

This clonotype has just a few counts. The CDR3 nucleotides are TGCAGTGCTAGAGTCCAGGGGGCCGGTCAGCCCCAGCATTTT. Translated: CSARVQGAGQPQHF. This rearrangement joins TRBV20-1 to TRBJ1-5; 8 positions match TRBD1. This CDR3 contains 14 residues. V gave up 1 base and J gave up 6 bases; unmatched junction bases: 5. Germline V CDR1 and CDR2: DFQATT, SNEGSKA (reference sequence).

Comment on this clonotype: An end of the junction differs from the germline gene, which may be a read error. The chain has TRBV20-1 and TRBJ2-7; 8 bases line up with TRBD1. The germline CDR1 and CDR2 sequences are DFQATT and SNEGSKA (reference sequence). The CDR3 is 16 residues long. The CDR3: CCARPIPGQGSYEQYF. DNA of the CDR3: TGCTGTGCTAGACCCATCCCAGGACAGGGCTCCTACGAGCAGTACTTC.

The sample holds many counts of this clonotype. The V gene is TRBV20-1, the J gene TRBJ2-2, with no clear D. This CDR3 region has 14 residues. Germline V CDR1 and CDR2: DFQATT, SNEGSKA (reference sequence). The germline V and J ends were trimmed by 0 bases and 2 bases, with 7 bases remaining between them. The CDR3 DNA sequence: TGCAGTGCTAGAGATGATGTAAACACCGGGGAGCTGTTTTTT. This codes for CSARDDVNTGELFF.

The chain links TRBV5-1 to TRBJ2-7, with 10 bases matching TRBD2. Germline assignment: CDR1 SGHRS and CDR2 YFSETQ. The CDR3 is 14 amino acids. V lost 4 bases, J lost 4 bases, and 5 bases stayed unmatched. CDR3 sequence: CASSTAGGPYEQYF. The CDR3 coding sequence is TGCGCCAGCAGCACAGCGGGAGGGCCTTACGAGCAGTACTTC.

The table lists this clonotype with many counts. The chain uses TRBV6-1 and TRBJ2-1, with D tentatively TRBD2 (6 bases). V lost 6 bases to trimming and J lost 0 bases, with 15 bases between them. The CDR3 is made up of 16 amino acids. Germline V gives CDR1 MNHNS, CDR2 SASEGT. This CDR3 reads CASRPLAASSYNEQFF. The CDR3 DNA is TGTGCCAGCAGACCACTAGCCGCTAGCTCCTACAATGAGCAGTTCTTC.

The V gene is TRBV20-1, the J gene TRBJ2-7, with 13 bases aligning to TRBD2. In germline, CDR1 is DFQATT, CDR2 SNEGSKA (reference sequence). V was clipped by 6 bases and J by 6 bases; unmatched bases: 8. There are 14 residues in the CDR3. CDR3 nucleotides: TGCAGTGCCTCTGGACTAGCGGGAGCCCTCGAGCAGTACTTC. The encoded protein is CSASGLAGALEQYF.